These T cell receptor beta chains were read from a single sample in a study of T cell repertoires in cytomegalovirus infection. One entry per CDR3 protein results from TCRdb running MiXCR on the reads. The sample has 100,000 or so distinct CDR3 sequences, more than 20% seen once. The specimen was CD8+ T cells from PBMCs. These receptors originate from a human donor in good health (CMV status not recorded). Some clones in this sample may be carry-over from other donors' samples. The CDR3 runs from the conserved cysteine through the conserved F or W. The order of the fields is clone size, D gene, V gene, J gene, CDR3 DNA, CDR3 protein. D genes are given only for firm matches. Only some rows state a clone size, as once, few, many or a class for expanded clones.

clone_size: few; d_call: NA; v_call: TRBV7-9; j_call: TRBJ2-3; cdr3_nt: TGTGCCAGCGGGACCCCCGCGCAGTATTTT; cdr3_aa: CASGTPAQYF
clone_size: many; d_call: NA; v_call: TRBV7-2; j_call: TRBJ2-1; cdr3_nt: TGTGCCAGCATATGGGCAGGGTCGCCCTACAATGAGCAGTTCTTC; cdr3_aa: CASIWAGSPYNEQFF
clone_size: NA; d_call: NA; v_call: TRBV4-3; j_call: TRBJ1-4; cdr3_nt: TGCGCCAGCAGCCAAAACAGGGATACTAATGAAAAACTGTTTTTT; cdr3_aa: CASSQNRDTNEKLFF
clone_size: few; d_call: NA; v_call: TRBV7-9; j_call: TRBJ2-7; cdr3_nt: TGTGCCAGCAGCTTAGGTGGACAGAGCTCCTACGAGCAGTACTTC; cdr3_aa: CASSLGGQSSYEQYF
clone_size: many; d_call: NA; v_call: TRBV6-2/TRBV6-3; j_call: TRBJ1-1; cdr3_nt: TGTGCCAGCACTTTCCCCACGGGGTCCGGGGAAGCTTTCTTT; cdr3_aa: CASTFPTGSGEAFF
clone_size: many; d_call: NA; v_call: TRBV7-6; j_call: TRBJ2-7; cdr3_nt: TGTGCCAGCAGTCACGGGGTAGGGGGCTCCTACGAGCAGTACTTC; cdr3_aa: CASSHGVGGSYEQYF
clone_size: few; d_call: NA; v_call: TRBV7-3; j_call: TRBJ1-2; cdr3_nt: TGTGCCAGCAGCTTCGGGGGAAACTATGGCTACACCTTC; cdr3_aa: CASSFGGNYGYTF
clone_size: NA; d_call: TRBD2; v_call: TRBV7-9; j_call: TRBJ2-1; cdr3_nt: TGTGCCAGCCCCCCTAGCGGGACCAATGAGCAGTTCTTC; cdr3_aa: CASPPSGTNEQFF
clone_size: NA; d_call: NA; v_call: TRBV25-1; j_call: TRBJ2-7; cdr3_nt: TGTGCCAGCAGTCCCAATCTCTACAGGGATTCCTACGAGCAGTACTTC; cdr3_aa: CASSPNLYRDSYEQYF
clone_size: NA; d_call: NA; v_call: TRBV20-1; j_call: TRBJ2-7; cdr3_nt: TGCAGTGCCAACCAGCAGGGGCGCGAATACGAGCAGTACTTC; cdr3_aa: CSANQQGREYEQYF
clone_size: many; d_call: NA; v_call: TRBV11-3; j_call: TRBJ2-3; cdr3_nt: TGTGCCAGCAGCCCGTCCACAGATACGCAGTATTTT; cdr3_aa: CASSPSTDTQYF
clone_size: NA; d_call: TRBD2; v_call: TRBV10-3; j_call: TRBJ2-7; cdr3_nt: TGTGCCATCAGGGAGCGGGAGGGCCGCTACGAGCAGTACTTC; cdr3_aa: CAIREREGRYEQYF
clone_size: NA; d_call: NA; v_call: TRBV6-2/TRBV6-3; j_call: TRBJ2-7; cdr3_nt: TGTGCCAGCAGTCCGACGGACAGATTTCCCTACGAGCAGTACTTC; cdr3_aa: CASSPTDRFPYEQYF
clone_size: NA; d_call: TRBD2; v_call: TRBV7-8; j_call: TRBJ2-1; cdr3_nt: TGTGCCAGCAGCTTAGCACGGACTAGTTTAGAGCAGTTCTTC; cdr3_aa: CASSLARTSLEQFF
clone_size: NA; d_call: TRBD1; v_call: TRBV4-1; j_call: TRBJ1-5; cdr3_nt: TGCGCCAGCAGCCTCGTACCGGGACAGGGGGTAGAGCCCCAGCATTTT; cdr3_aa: CASSLVPGQGVEPQHF
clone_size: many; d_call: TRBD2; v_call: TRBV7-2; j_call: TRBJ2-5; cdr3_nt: TGTGCCAGCAGCTTATCGGGAGGGCAAGAGACCCAGTACTTC; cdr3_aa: CASSLSGGQETQYF
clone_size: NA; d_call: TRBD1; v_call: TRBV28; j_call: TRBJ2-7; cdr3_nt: TGTGCCAGCAGTTTCCCCTGGGACAGCTACTACGAGCAGTACTTC; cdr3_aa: CASSFPWDSYYEQYF
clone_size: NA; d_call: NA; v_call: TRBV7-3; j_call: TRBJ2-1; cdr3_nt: TGTGCCAGCTGCCCGCCCGGGAGCTCCTACAATGAGCAGTTCTTC; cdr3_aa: CASCPPGSSYNEQFF
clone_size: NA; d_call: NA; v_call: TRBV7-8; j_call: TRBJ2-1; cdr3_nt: TGTGCCAGCAGCTTCTTAGGCAGGGATACCTACAATGAGCAGTTCTTC; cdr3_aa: CASSFLGRDTYNEQFF
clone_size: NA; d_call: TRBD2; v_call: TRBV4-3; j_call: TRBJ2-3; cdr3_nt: TGCGCCAGCAGCCAAGATTACGCGGGGGGCCCACAAGATACGCAGTATTTT; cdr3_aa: CASSQDYAGGPQDTQYF
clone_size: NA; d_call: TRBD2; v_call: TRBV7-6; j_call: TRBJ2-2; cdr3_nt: TGTGCCAGGAACCGGGACTATCTCGGGGAGCTGTTTTTT; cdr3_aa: CARNRDYLGELFF
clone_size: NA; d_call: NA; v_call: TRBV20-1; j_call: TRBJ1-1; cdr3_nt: TGCAGTGCTAGCTCCTACAAGGATTTTTCAGCTTTCTTT; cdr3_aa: CSASSYKDFSAFF
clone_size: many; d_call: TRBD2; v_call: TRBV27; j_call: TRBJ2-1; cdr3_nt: TGTGCCAGCAGTTTAAGCGGGAGGGCATATGAGCAGTTCTTC; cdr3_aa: CASSLSGRAYEQFF
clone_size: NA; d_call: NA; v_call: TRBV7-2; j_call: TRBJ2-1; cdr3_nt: TGTGCCAGCAGCGATTACTACAATGAGCAGTTCTTC; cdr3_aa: CASSDYYNEQFF
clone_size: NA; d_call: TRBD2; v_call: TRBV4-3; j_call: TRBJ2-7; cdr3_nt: TGCGCCAGCAGCCAAGATCGTTCTAGCGGGAGGGCCGTCTACGAGCAGTACTTC; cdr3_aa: CASSQDRSSGRAVYEQYF
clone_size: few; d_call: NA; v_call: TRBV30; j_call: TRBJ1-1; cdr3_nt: TGTGCCTGGAGTGTGGGGGGGGCCACTGAAGCTTTCTTT; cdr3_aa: CAWSVGGATEAFF
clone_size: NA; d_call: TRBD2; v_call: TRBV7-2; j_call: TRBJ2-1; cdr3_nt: TGTGCCAGCAGCTTAGCTCTAGCGGGGGTCTCCTACAATGAGCAGTTCTTC; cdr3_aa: CASSLALAGVSYNEQFF
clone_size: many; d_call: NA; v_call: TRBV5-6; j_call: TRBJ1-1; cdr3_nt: TGTGCCAGCAGCTTGGGCGCGGTTAGCATATCCACTGAAGCTTTCTTT; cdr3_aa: CASSLGAVSISTEAFF
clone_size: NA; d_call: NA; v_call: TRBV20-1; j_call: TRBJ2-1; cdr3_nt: TGCAGTGCTAGAGATCTCGAGACCCCCCTGGATGAGCAGTTCTTC; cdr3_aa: CSARDLETPLDEQFF
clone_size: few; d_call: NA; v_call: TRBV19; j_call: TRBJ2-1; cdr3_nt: TGTGCCAGTACTATCGGGGGGCTCCACAATGAGCAGTTCTTC; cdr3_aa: CASTIGGLHNEQFF
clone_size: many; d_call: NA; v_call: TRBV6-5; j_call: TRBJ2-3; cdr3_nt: TGTGCCAGCACGGGCAGCTCCACAGATACGCAGTATTTT; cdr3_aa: CASTGSSTDTQYF
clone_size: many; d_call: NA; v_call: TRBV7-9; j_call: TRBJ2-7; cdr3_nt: TGTGCCAGCAGCTCCACAGCCTACGAGCAGTACTTC; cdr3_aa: CASSSTAYEQYF
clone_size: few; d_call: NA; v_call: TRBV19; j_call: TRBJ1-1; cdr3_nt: TGTGCCAGTAGTATCATCGCGATATTGAACACTGAAGCTTTCTTT; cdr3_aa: CASSIIAILNTEAFF
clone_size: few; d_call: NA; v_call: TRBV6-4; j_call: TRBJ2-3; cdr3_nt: TGTGCCAGCAGTAGGACAGCCACAGATACGCAGTATTTT; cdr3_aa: CASSRTATDTQYF
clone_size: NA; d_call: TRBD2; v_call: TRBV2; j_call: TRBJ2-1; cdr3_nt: TGTGCCAGCAGCCAGGGACTAGCGGGGGGGCCCTACAATGAGCAGTTCTTC; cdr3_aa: CASSQGLAGGPYNEQFF
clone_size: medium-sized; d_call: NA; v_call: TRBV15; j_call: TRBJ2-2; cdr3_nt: TGTGCCACCAGCAGAGATAACGTCCCTCGGTTAATACCCTACACCGGGGAGCTGTTTTTT; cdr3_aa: CATSRDNVPRLIPYTGELFF
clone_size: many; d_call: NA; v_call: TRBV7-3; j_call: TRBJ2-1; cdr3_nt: TGTGCCAGCAGCTTAAAGGGGGAGAGCTCCTACAATGAGCAGTTCTTC; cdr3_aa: CASSLKGESSYNEQFF
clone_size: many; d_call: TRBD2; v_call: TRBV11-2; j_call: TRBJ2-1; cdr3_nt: TGTGCCAGCAGCTCTCGGGTAATAGCGGGAGTCGTTGAGCAGTTCTTC; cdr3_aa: CASSSRVIAGVVEQFF
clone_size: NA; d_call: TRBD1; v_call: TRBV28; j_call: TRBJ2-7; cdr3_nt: TGTGCCAGCAGTAAGTTTACTGACAGGGCCTCCTACGAGCAGTACTTC; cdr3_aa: CASSKFTDRASYEQYF
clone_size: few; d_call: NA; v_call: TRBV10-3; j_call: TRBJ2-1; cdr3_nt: TGTGCCATCACCCGCGGCGGGACCTACAATGAGCAGTTCTTC; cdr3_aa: CAITRGGTYNEQFF
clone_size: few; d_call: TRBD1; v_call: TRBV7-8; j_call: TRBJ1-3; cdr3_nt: TGTGCCAGCTGGGACAGCTCTGGAAACACCATATATTTT; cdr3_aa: CASWDSSGNTIYF
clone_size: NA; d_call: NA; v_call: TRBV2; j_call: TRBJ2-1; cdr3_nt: TGTGCCAGCAGTAGGAAGGACAAGCGGAATGAGCAGTTCTTC; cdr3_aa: CASSRKDKRNEQFF
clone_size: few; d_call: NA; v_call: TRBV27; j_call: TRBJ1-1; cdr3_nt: TGTGCCAGCAGCTCAAAACGTGGGGGATTCATGAACACTGAAGCTTTCTTT; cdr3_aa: CASSSKRGGFMNTEAFF
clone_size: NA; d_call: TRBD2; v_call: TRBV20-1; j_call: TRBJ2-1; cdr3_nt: TGCAGTGCTAGTGCTAGCGGGAGCTATGAGCAGTTCTTC; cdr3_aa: CSASASGSYEQFF
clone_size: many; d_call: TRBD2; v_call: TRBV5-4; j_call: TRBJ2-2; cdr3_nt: TGTGCCAGCAGCGGTCCCGGGACTAGCGGGAGAGCGAACACCGGGGAGCTGTTTTTT; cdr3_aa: CASSGPGTSGRANTGELFF
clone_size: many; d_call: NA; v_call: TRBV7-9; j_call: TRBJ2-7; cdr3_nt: TGTGCCAGCAGCTTTGAGACAGGCACCCTGTTCCTCGAGCAGTACTTC; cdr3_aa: CASSFETGTLFLEQYF
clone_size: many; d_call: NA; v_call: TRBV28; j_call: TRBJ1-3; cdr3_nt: TGTGCCAGCAGTTTGGACAGTGCGAACTCTGGAAACACCATATATTTT; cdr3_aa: CASSLDSANSGNTIYF
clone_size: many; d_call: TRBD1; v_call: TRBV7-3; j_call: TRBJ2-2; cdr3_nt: TGTGCCAGCAGCTCACAGGGGGCCGGGGAGCTGTTTTTT; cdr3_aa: CASSSQGAGELFF
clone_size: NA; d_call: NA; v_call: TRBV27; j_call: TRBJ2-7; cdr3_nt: TGTGCCAGCAGTTTATCCGGCGATTTCGAGCAGTACTTC; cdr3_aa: CASSLSGDFEQYF
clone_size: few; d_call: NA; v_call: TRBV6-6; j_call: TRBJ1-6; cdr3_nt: TGTGCCAGCAGTTACGGCGGCGGGTTTTCACCCCTCCACTTT; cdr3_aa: CASSYGGGFSPLHF
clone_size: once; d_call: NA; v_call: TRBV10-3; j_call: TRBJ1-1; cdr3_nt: TGTGCCATCAGTGAGGACGGAATGAACACTGAAGCTTTCTTT; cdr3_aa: CAISEDGMNTEAFF
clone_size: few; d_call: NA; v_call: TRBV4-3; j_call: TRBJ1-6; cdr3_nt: TGCGCCAGCAGCCAAGACCGTGAGTCCTCACCCCTCCACTTT; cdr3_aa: CASSQDRESSPLHF
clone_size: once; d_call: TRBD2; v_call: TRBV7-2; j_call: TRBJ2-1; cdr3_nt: TGTGCCAGCAGCTTAGGGGCGGGACTAGGGGGGGGGGAGCAGTTCTTC; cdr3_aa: CASSLGAGLGGGEQFF
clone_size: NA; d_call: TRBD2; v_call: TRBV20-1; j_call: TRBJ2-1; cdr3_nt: TGCAGTGCTGCGGGACTAGCGGGTGACTACAATGAGCAGTTCTTC; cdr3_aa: CSAAGLAGDYNEQFF
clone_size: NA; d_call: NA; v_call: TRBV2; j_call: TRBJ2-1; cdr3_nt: TGTGCCAGCACCACCCCCCAGCGGGACAACAATGAGCAGTTCTTC; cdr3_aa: CASTTPQRDNNEQFF
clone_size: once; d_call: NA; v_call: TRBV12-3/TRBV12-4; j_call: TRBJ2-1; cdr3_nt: TGTGCCAGCGGACCCGTCTGGAACAATGAGCAGTTCTTC; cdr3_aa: CASGPVWNNEQFF
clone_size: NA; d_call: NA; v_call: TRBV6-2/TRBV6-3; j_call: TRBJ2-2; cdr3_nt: TGTGCCAGCGAAAACACCGGGGAGCTGTTTTTT; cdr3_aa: CASENTGELFF
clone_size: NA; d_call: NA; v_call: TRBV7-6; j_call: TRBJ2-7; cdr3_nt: TGTGCCAGCAGCTCCGGTACAGGGCTGGGGTCCTACGAGCAGTACTTC; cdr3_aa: CASSSGTGLGSYEQYF
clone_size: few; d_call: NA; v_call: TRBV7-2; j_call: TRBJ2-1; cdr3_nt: TGTGCCAGCAGCTTAACTGGCCGGTCCTCTCTTAATGAGCAGTTCTTC; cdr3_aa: CASSLTGRSSLNEQFF